The 14 T cell receptor beta chains reported below all come from one sample, sequenced in a study of T-cell reconstitution after alpha-beta-depleted transplantation in children. Findings and limits, study-wide: At around two months after transplant, the alpha-beta T cells were reportedly derived from several hundred expanded clones that came from non-depleted graft cells.

The antigens for these receptors are not known. Unique molecular identifiers tagged the TCRbeta library. TCRdb fed the PCR reads into MiXCR, producing one record per CDR3 protein. Found here are approximately 30,000 distinct CDR3 sequences, under 7.5% of them singletons; the top ten hold under 30%. Material: peripheral blood, obtained 60 days after TCRalphabeta/CD19-depleted stem cell transplant. The receptors shown here come from a child younger than two who had a stem cell transplant for acute myeloid leukemia, so the T cells may come from the graft donor.

This clonotype appeared many times. The chain carries TRBV6-2 or TRBV6-3 and TRBJ2-3; 7 bases are shared with TRBD1. This CDR3 is built from 14 residues. From germline, CDR1 is MNHEY and CDR2 SVGEGT. Trimming cost V 5 bases and J 3 bases; bases outside gene matches: 5. In DNA, the CDR3 is TGTGCCAGCAGTCCCGACAGGGCTACAGATACGCAGTATTTT. Translated, it gives CASSPDRATDTQYF.

The rearrangement joins TRBV4-3 to TRBJ2-3; no firm D call. Per germline, CDR1 LGHNA and CDR2 YSLEER. This CDR3 has 17 residues. Trimming removed 0 bases at V and 3 bases at J, with 16 bases between. This CDR3 reads CASSQDPRRIRTDTQYF. CDR3 nucleotide sequence: TGCGCCAGCAGCCAAGATCCCAGGCGGATCCGTACAGATACGCAGTATTTT.

This clonotype was found many times. CDR3 sequence reads: CSAQTHSTDTQYF. The CDR3, as DNA: TGCAGTGCTCAGACTCATAGCACAGATACGCAGTATTTT. The chain has TRBV20-1 and TRBJ2-3, with D unresolved. The CDR3 sequence is 13 residues long. Trimming took 5 bases from V and 0 from J, leaving 9 bases between them. Germline V lookup: CDR1 DFQATT, CDR2 SNEGSKA (reference sequence).

There are many counts of this clonotype. The chain combines TRBV9 with TRBJ2-2, with a possible D match to TRBD1 (5 bases). From germline, CDR1 is SGDLS and CDR2 YYNGEE. CDR3 length equals 13 residues. Deletions cut 7 bases from V and 1 base from J, with 8 bases between. CDR3 DNA sequence: TGTGCCAGCGTCAGGGAGAACACCGGGGAGCTGTTTTTT. This gives the protein CASVRENTGELFF.

Many counts were recorded for this clonotype. CDR3 residues: CSARDWAVYGYTF. CDR3 coding DNA: TGCAGTGCTAGAGATTGGGCCGTCTATGGCTACACCTTC. The chain employs TRBV20-1 and TRBJ1-2; unclear D gene. Germline CDR1 reads DFQATT; CDR2 reads SNEGSKA (reference sequence). This CDR3 region has 13 residues. V was clipped by 0 bases and J by 4 bases, with 9 bases between them.

This clonotype was detected ten times or more. The rearrangement uses TRBV5-1 and TRBJ2-4; 9 positions agree with TRBD1. Germline V gene lookup returns CDR1 SGHRS and CDR2 YFSETQ. The V and J ends lost 4 bases and 5 bases, in that order; junction bases with no gene match: 4. This CDR3 contains 14 residues. The CDR3 nucleotides read TGCGCCAGCAGCCCCCGGACAGGGGAAAACATTCAGTACTTC. Translating it yields CASSPRTGENIQYF.

This clonotype was observed at least ten times. This chain joins TRBV28 and TRBJ2-7; D possibly corresponds to TRBD1 (6 bases). V was cut by 2 bases and J by 0 bases, with 17 bases left in between. This CDR3 is 17 amino acids long. Germline V gene data show CDR1 as MDHEN and CDR2 as SYDVKM. The CDR3 loop reads CASSLPILVDSSYEQYF. DNA for the CDR3: TGTGCCAGCAGTTTACCAATTCTGGTGGACAGCTCCTACGAGCAGTACTTC.

This clonotype has ten or more counts. The rearrangement links TRBV10-3 to TRBJ2-3; 7 bases are shared with TRBD1. CDR1 ENHRY and CDR2 SYGVKD come from the germline V gene. This CDR3 spans 12 amino acids. V lost 10 bases, J lost 3 bases, and 4 bases stayed unmatched. Written as DNA, the CDR3 is TGTGCCAGAGGGGGCGGAACAGATACGCAGTATTTT. This gives the protein CARGGGTDTQYF.

This clonotype was recorded at least ten times. The chain employs TRBV6-2 or TRBV6-3 and TRBJ2-2; possibly TRBD2 for D (5 bases). The CDR3 loop spans 16 amino acids. The germline V gene has CDR1 MNHEY and CDR2 SVGEGT. V shed 7 bases and J shed 4 bases, with 19 bases lying between them. CDR3 residues: CASTNGRGLITGELFF. The CDR3, as DNA: TGTGCCAGCACCAATGGTCGGGGTTTGATCACCGGGGAGCTGTTTTTT.

Many counts were recorded for this clonotype. V is TRBV12-3 or TRBV12-4 and J is TRBJ2-3; D is unresolved. Trimming stripped 6 bases from V and 1 base from J, with 14 bases between. This CDR3 has 15 residues. The CDR3 DNA is TGTGCCAGCAGCCAAGGGTCCCCCGGCACAGATACGCAGTATTTT. Translating it yields CASSQGSPGTDTQYF.

There are many counts of this clonotype. The chain links TRBV7-8 to TRBJ2-3, with D perhaps matching TRBD1 (5 bases). Per the germline V gene, CDR1 is SGHVS and CDR2 is FQNEAQ. CDR3 length: 17 amino acids. V lost 6 bases and J lost 2, with 21 bases in between. Here the CDR3 reads CASSSRSLGRNTDTQYF. CDR3 nucleotides: TGTGCCAGCAGTTCAAGGAGCCTGGGGCGGAACACAGATACGCAGTATTTT.

On this clonotype itself: Given a much more abundant clone one base away, this may be a read error. The chain has TRBV2 and TRBJ2-7, with D uncertain. The CDR3 spans 13 residues. Germline V gene sequence: CDR1 SNHLY, CDR2 FYNNEI. The CDR3 sequence: CSTLTRTGNEQYF. CDR3 DNA: TGTTCCACACTTACCAGGACGGGTAACGAGCAGTACTTC.

This clonotype appeared many times. V gene TRBV20-1 combines with J gene TRBJ2-5; no reliable D call. The CDR3 has 13 residues. Germline CDR1 and CDR2: DFQATT and SNEGSKA (reference sequence). Trimming shortened V by 1 base and J by 5 bases, and 11 bases separated the two germline ends. The CDR3 nucleotides read TGCAGTGCTAGAGTAGGGCAGGCGGAGACCCAGTACTTC. Protein: CSARVGQAETQYF.

Ten or more counts support this clonotype. The rearrangement uses TRBV28 and TRBJ2-1, with 10 bases aligning to TRBD2. Germline V gene sequence: CDR1 MDHEN, CDR2 SYDVKM. There are 15 residues in the CDR3. Trimming at V came to 7 bases and at J to 1 base, leaving 4 bases not matched to a gene. CDR3 in amino acids: CASNLLAGSYNEQFF. For the CDR3, the DNA is TGTGCCAGCAACTTACTAGCGGGGTCCTACAATGAGCAGTTCTTC.